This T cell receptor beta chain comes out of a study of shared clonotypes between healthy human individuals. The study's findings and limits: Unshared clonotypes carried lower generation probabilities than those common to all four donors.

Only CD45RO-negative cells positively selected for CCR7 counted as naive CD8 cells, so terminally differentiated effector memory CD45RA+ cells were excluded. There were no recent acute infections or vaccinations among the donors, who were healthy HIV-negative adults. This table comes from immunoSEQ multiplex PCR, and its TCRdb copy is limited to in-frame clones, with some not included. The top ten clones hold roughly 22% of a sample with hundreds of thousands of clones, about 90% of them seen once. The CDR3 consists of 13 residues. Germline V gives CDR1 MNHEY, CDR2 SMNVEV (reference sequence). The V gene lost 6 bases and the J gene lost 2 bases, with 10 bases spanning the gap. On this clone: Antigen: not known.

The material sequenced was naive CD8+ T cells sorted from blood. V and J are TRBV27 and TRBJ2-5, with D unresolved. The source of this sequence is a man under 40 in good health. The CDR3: CASSPLGQETQYF. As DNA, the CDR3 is TGTGCCAGCAGCCCCCTGGGGCAAGAGACCCAGTACTTC.